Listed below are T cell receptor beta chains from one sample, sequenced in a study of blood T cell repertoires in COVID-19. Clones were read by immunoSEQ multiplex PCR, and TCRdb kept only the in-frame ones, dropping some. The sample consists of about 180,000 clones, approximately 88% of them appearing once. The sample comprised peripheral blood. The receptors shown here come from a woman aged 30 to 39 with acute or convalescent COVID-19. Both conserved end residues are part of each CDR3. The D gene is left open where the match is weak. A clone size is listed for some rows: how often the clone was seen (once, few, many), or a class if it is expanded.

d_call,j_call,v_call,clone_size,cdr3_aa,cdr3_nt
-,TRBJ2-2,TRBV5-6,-,CASSWVGTTGELFF,TGTGCCAGCAGCTGGGTGGGGACAACCGGGGAGCTGTTTTTT
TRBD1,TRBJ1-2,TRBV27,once,CASSFSYRTGGAGGYTF,TGTGCCAGCAGTTTCTCTTATAGGACAGGGGGCGCCGGTGGCTACACCTTC
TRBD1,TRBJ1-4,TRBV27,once,CASSNGRAGGWKLFF,TGTGCCAGCAGTAATGGACGAGCAGGGGGGTGGAAACTGTTTTTT
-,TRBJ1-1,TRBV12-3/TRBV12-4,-,CASSYGDTEAFF,TGTGCCAGCAGTTACGGGGACACTGAAGCTTTCTTT
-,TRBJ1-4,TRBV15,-,CATSRLRGEKLFF,TGTGCCACCAGCAGGTTAAGGGGCGAAAAACTGTTTTTT
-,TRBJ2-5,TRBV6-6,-,CASSPTGETQYF,TGTGCCAGCAGTCCAACAGGGGAGACCCAGTACTTC
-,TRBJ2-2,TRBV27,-,CASSPGPTTGELFF,TGTGCCAGCTCGCCAGGTCCCACGACCGGGGAGCTGTTTTTT
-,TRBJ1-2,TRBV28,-,CASSFPTSGYTF,TGTGCCAGCAGTTTCCCTACGAGTGGCTACACCTTC
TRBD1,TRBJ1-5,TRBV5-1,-,CASSFTGGGQPQHF,TGCGCCAGCAGCTTTACAGGGGGCGGGCAGCCCCAGCATTTT
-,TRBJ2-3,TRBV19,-,CATKTGPSTDTQYF,TGTGCCACCAAGACAGGACCTAGCACAGATACGCAGTATTTT
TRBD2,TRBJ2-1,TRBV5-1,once,CASSLGNSGSSEQFF,TGCGCCAGCAGCTTAGGAAATAGCGGGAGTTCTGAGCAGTTCTTC
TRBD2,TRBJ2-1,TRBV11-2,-,CASSWLAGSSYNEQFF,TGTGCCAGCAGCTGGTTAGCGGGGAGCTCCTACAATGAGCAGTTCTTC
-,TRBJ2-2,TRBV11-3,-,CASSSGTYTGELFF,TGTGCCAGCAGCTCAGGGACTTACACCGGGGAGCTGTTTTTT
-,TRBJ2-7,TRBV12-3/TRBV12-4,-,CASSLAGYEQYF,TGTGCCAGCAGTTTGGCGGGCTACGAGCAGTACTTC
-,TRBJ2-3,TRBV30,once,CAWASGSGTITDTQYF,TGTGCCTGGGCCAGCGGGTCCGGGACCATCACAGATACGCAGTATTTT
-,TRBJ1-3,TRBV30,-,CAWSAAVGRPSGNTIYF,TGTGCCTGGAGTGCCGCGGTCGGAAGACCCTCTGGAAACACCATATATTTT
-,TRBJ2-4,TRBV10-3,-,CAISRQTENIQYF,TGTGCCATCAGTAGACAGACCGAAAACATTCAGTACTTC
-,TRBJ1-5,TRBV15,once,CATSRFSGDWRDQPQHF,TGTGCCACCAGCAGATTCTCCGGGGACTGGCGGGATCAGCCCCAGCATTTT
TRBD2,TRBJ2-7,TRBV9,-,CASSVGFGAGDVYEQYF,TGTGCCAGCAGCGTAGGTTTCGGAGCGGGAGATGTCTACGAGCAGTACTTC
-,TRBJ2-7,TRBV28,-,CASREPGLLYEQYF,TGTGCCAGCAGGGAACCGGGACTTCTCTACGAGCAGTACTTC
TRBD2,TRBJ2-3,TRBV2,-,CASRQGGRADTQYF,TGTGCCAGCAGGCAGGGCGGGAGGGCAGATACGCAGTATTTT
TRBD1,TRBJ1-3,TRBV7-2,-,CASSLGDSINTIYF,TGTGCCAGCAGCTTAGGGGACAGTATAAACACCATATATTTT
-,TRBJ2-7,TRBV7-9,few,CASSLGGKPYEQYF,TGTGCCAGCAGCTTAGGAGGGAAGCCCTACGAGCAGTACTTC
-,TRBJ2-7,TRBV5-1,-,CASSLPTLNGEQYF,TGCGCCAGCAGCTTGCCAACTTTGAACGGCGAGCAGTACTTC
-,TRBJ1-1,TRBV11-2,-,CASSLNRGAFF,TGTGCCAGCAGCTTGAATCGAGGAGCTTTCTTT
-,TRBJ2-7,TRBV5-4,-,CAFRTAPWDEQYF,TGTGCCTTTAGGACTGCCCCGTGGGACGAGCAGTACTTC
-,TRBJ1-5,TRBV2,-,CASSDGATVQPQHF,TGTGCCAGCAGTGATGGGGCGACAGTTCAGCCCCAGCATTTT
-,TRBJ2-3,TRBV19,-,CASKVGDWSNTQYF,TGTGCCAGTAAGGTCGGGGACTGGTCAAATACGCAGTATTTT
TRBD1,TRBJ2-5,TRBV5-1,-,CASSPGQGRETQYF,TGCGCCAGCAGCCCGGGACAGGGAAGAGAGACCCAGTACTTC
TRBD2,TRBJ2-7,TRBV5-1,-,CASSPAPTSGRTDF,TGCGCCAGCAGTCCCGCCCCGACTAGCGGGAGGACTGATTTC
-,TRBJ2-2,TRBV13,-,CASSTMTRANTGELFF,TGTGCCAGCAGCACCATGACTAGGGCGAACACCGGGGAGCTGTTTTTT
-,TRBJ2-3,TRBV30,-,CAWSVSRVIDTQYF,TGTGCCTGGAGTGTATCTAGAGTGATCGATACGCAGTATTTT
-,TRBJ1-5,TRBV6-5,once,CASDDRGVQPQHF,TGTGCCAGTGATGACCGCGGGGTACAGCCCCAGCATTTT
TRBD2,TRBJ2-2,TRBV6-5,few,CASSPRGSGELFF,TGTGCCAGCAGTCCCCGCGGGAGTGGGGAGCTGTTTTTT
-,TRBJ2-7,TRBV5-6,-,CASSLFGQREQYF,TGTGCCAGCAGCTTGTTCGGACAACGCGAGCAGTACTTC
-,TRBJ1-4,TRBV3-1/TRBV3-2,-,CASSTRQAGVEKLFF,TGTGCCAGCAGCACACGACAGGCCGGGGTTGAAAAACTGTTTTTT
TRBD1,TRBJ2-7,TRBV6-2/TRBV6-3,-,CASSSGQGAYEQYF,TGTGCCAGCAGCTCAGGACAGGGGGCCTACGAGCAGTACTTC
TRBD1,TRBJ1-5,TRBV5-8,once,CASSFPPGQGIF,TGTGCCAGCAGCTTTCCACCGGGACAGGGGATTTTT
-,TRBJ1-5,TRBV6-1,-,CASSESTYLQPQHF,TGTGCCAGCAGTGAATCTACCTACCTCCAGCCCCAGCATTTT
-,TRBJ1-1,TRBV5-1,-,CASSLGHSPLLNTEAFF,TGCGCCAGCAGCTTGGGTCACTCCCCATTGCTGAACACTGAAGCTTTCTTT
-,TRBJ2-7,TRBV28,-,CASSPEWRYSYEQYF,TGTGCCAGCAGTCCTGAGTGGCGGTACTCCTACGAGCAGTACTTC
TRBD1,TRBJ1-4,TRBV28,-,CASSGNGQGAGELFF,TGTGCCAGCAGCGGGAACGGACAGGGGGCAGGTGAACTGTTTTTT
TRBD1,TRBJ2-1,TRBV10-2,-,CASIAGGGMVEQFF,TGCGCCAGCATAGCAGGGGGCGGAATGGTTGAGCAGTTCTTC
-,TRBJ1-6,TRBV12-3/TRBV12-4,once,CASGTFGSPLHF,TGTGCCAGCGGGACATTCGGGTCACCCCTCCACTTT
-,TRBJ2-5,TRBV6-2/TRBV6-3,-,CASSSAQETQYF,TGTGCCAGCAGTTCAGCGCAAGAGACCCAGTACTTC
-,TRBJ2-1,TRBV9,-,CASSVGGTYNEQFF,TGTGCCAGCAGCGTCGGGGGAACCTACAATGAGCAGTTCTTC
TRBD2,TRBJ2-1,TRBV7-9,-,CATVAGGEQFF,TGTGCCACCGTAGCGGGAGGGGAGCAGTTCTTC
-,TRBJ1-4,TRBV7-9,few,CASSLYGNRDEKLFF,TGTGCCAGCAGCTTATATGGGAACAGGGACGAAAAACTGTTTTTT